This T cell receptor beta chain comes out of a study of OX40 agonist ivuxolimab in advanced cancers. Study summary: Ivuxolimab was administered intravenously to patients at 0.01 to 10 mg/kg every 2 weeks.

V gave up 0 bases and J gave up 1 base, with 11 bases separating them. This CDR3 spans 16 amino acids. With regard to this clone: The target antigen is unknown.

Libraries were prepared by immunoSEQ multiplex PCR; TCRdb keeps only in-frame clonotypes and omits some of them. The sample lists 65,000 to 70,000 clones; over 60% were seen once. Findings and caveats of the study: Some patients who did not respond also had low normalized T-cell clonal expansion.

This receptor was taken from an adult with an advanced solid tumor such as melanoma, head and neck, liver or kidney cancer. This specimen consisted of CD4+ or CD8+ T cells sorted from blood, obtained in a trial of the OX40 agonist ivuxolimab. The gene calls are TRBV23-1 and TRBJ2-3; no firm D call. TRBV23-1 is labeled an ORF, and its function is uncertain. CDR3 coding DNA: TGCGCCAGCAGTCAATCGAGGAAGGAGCGCACAGATACGCAGTATTTT. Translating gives CASSQSRKERTDTQYF.